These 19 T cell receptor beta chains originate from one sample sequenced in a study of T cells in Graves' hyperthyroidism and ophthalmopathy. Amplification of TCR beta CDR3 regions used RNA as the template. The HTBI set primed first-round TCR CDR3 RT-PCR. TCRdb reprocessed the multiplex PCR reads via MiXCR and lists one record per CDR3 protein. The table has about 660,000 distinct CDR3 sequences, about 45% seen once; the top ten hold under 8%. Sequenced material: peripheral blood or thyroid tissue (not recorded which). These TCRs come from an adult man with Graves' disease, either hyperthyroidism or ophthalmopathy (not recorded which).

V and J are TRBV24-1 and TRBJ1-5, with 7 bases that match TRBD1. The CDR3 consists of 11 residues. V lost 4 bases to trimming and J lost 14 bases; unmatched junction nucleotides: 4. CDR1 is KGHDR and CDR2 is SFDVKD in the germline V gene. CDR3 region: CATSDRTGEHF. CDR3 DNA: TGTGCCACCAGTGACCGAACAGGGGAGCATTTT.

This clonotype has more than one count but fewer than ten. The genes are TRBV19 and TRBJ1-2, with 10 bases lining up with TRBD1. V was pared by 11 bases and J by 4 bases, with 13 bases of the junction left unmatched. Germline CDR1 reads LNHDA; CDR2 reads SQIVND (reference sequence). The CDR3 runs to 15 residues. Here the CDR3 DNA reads TGTGCCTGGAGTGTCCGACGGACAGGGGGCTATGGCTACACCTTC. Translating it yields CAWSVRRTGGYGYTF.

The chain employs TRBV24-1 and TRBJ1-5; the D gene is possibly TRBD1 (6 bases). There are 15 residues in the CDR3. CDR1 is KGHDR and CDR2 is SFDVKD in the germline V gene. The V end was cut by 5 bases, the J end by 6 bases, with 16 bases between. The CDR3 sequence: CATSGGQRDRQPQHF. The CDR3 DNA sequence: TGTGCCACCAGTGGCGGACAGAGGGACCGTCAGCCCCAGCATTTT.

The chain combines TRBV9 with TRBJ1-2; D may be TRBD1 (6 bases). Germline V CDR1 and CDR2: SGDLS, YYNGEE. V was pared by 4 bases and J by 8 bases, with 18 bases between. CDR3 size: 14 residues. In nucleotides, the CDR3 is TGTGCCAGCAGCCAGGACAGCGCGAAACCGGGCTACACCTTC. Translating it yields CASSQDSAKPGYTF.

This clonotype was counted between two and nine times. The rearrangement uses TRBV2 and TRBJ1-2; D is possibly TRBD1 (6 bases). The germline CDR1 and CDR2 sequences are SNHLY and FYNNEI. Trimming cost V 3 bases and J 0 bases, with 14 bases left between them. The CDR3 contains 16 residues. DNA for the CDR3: TGTGCCAGCAGTGACTACAGGGAAATATCTAACTATGGCTACACCTTC. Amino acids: CASSDYREISNYGYTF. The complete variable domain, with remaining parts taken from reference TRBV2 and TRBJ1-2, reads EPEVTQTPSHQVTQMGQEVILRCVPISNHLYFYWYRQILGQKVEFLVSFYNNEISEKSEIFDDQFSVERPDGSNFTLKIRSTKLEDSAMYFCASSDYREISNYGYTFGSGTRLTVV.

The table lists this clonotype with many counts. The CDR3 reads CSAGTVANYGYTF. Written as DNA, the CDR3 is TGCAGTGCGGGCACAGTTGCGAACTATGGCTACACCTTC. This sequence joins TRBV20-1 and TRBJ1-2; D is unclear. Trimming cost V 6 bases and J 2 bases, with 13 bases left between them. The germline V gene encodes CDR1 DFQATT and CDR2 SNEGSKA (reference sequence). The CDR3 consists of 13 residues.

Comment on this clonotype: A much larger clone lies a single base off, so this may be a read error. CDR3 residues: CAGSYQRDRTYEQYF. In nucleotides, the CDR3 is TGTGCCGGCAGCTACCAAAGGGACAGAACCTACGAGCAGTACTTC. The gene calls are TRBV7-9 and TRBJ2-7; TRBD1 aligns across 7 bases. CDR1 and CDR2 (germline): SEHNR, FQNEAQ (reference sequence). This CDR3 has 15 amino acids. Filled out from reference TRBV7-9 and TRBJ2-7, the complete variable domain reads DTGVSQNPRHKITKRGQNVTFRCDPISEHNRLYWYRQTLGQGPEFLTYFQNEAQLEKSRLLSDRFSAERPKGSFSTLEIQRTEQGDSAMYLCAGSYQRDRTYEQYFGPGTRLTVT.

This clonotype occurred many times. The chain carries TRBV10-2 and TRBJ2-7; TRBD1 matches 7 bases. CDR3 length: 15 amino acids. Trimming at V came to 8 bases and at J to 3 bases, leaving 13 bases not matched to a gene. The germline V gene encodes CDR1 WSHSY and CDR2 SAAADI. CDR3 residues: CASRLDRKPFYEQYF. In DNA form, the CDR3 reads TGCGCCAGCCGACTGGACAGGAAACCTTTCTACGAGCAGTACTTC.

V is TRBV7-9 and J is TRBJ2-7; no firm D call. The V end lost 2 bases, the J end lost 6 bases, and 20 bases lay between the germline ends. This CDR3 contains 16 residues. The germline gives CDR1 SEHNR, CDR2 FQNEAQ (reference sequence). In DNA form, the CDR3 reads TGTGCCAGCAGCTTATCCGGGTGGAGTTATTTCTCCGAGCAGTACTTC. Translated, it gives CASSLSGWSYFSEQYF.

CDR3 amino acids: CASSFKGGREAFF. CDR3 bases: TGTGCCAGCAGCTTTAAAGGAGGTCGCGAGGCTTTCTTT. This chain connects TRBV7-2 to TRBJ1-1, with D unclear. The CDR3 has 13 amino acids. The V and J ends lost 3 bases and 11 bases respectively, with 16 bases between them. Germline V lookup: CDR1 SGHTA, CDR2 FQGNSA. Filled out from reference TRBV7-2 and TRBJ1-1, the complete variable domain reads GAGVSQSPSNKVTEKGKDVELRCDPISGHTALYWYRQSLGQGLEFLIYFQGNSAPDKSGLPSDRFSAERTGGSVSTLTIQRTQQEDSAVYLCASSFKGGREAFFGQGTRLTVV.

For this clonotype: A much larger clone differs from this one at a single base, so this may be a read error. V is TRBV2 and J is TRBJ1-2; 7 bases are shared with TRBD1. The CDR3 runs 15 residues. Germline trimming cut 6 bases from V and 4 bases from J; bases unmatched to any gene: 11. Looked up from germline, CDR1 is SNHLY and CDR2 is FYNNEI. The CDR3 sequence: CASSQAAGDSYGYTF. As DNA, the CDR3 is TGTGCCAGCAGCCAAGCGGCCGGGGACAGCTATGGCTACACCTTC. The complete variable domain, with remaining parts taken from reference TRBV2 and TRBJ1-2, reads EPEVTQTPSHQVTQMGQEVILRCVPISNHLYFYWYRQILGQKVEFLVSFYNNEISEKSEIFDDQFSVERPDGSNFTLKIRSTKLEDSAMYFCASSQAAGDSYGYTFGSGTRLTVV.

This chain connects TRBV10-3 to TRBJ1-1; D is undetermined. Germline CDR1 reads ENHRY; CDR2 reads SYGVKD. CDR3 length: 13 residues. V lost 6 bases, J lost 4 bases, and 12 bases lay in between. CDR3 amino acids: CAISKGFGTEAFF. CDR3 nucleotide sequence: TGTGCCATCAGCAAGGGCTTTGGCACTGAAGCTTTCTTT.

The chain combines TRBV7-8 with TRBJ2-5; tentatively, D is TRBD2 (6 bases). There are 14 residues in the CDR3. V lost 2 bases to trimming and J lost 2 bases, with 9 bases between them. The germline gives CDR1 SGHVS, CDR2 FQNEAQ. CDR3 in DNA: TGTGCCAGCAGCTTATCTAGCGTGCAAGAGACCCAGTACTTC. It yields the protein CASSLSSVQETQYF.

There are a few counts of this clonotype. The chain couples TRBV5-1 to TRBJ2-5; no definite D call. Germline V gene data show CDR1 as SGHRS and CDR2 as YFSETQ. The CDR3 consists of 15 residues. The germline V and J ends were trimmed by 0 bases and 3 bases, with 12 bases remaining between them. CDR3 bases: TGCGCCAGCAGCTTGGAGTTCGGACCCAAAGAGACCCAGTACTTC. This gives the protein CASSLEFGPKETQYF. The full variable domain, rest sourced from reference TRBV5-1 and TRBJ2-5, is KAGVTQTPRYLIKTRGQQVTLSCSPISGHRSVSWYQQTPGQGLQFLFEYFSETQRNKGNFPGRFSGRQFSNSRSEMNVSTLELGDSALYLCASSLEFGPKETQYFGPGTRLLVL.

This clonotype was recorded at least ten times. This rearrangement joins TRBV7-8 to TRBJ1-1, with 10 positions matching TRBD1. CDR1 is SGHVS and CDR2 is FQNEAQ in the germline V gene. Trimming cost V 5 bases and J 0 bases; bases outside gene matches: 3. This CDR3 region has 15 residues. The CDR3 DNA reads TGTGCCAGCAGCCCTGGGACAGGGGTGAACACTGAAGCTTTCTTT. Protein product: CASSPGTGVNTEAFF.

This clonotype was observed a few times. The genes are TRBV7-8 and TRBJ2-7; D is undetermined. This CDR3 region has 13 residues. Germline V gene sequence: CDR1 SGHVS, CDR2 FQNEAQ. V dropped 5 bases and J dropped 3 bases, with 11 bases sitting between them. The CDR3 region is CASSGLNLYEQYF. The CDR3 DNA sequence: TGTGCCAGCAGCGGTCTAAACCTCTACGAGCAGTACTTC.

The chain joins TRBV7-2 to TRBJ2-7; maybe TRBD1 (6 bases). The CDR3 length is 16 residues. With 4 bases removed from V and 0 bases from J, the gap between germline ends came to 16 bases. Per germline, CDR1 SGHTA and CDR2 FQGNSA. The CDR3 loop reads CASSWKGQLISYEQYF. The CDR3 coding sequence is TGTGCCAGCAGCTGGAAGGGACAACTCATCTCCTACGAGCAGTACTTC.

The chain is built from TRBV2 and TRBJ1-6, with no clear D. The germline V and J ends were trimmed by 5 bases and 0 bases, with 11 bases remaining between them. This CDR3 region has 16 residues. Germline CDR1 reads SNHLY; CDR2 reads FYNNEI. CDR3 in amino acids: CASSLLGSSYNSPLHF. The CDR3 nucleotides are TGTGCCAGCAGTTTACTGGGGAGCTCCTATAATTCACCCCTCCACTTT.

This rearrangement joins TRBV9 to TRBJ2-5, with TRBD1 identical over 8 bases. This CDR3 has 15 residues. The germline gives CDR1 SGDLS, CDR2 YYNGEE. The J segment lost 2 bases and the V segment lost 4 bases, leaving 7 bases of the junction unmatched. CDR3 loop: CASSYGQGTQETQYF. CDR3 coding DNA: TGTGCCAGCAGCTACGGACAGGGCACTCAAGAGACCCAGTACTTC.